One and the same sample provided the 26 T cell receptor beta chains below, sequenced in a study of blood T cell repertoires in COVID-19. Generated by immunoSEQ multiplex PCR, the TCRdb table keeps only in-frame clones and is missing some. The repertoire has approximately 250,000 clones, around 84% of them found once; the top ten carry around 4.2%. Sequencing was performed on peripheral blood. These TCRs come from a man between 60 and 75 years old with acute or convalescent COVID-19.

This rearrangement joins TRBV19 to TRBJ2-7, with D unclear. This CDR3 comprises 14 residues. Trimming left V 1 base short and J 1 base short, with 8 bases between. Germline V lookup: CDR1 LNHDA, CDR2 SQIVND (reference sequence). The CDR3 loop is CASSIVHTSYEQYF. In DNA, the CDR3 is TGTGCCAGTAGTATAGTACATACATCCTACGAGCAGTACTTC.

V is TRBV10-3 and J is TRBJ2-5; D is unclear. V gave up 4 bases and J gave up 2 bases, with 11 bases separating them. Germline V lookup: CDR1 ENHRY, CDR2 SYGVKD. This CDR3 is 14 amino acids long. The chain's CDR3 is CAISGGARQETQYF. The CDR3 DNA is TGTGCCATCAGTGGTGGAGCAAGACAAGAGACCCAGTACTTC.

This clone occurred a few times. This chain connects TRBV10-3 to TRBJ2-5, with 10 bases aligning to TRBD1. This CDR3 contains 15 residues. With 6 bases clipped from V and 7 bases from J, the junction kept 11 bases outside the gene matches. Germline V gene data show CDR1 as ENHRY and CDR2 as SYGVKD. CDR3 protein: CAIRSGTGEIGTQYF. CDR3 nucleotides: TGTGCCATCAGATCCGGGACAGGGGAGATCGGGACCCAGTACTTC.

This clone was seen only a few times. The CDR3 reads CASSPSQVTYTDTQYF. CDR3 nucleotides: TGTGCCAGCAGCCCCTCACAGGTTACCTACACAGATACGCAGTATTTT. The chain is built from TRBV28 and TRBJ2-3, with D possibly TRBD1 on 5 matching bases. This CDR3 is 16 amino acids long. The germline gives CDR1 MDHEN, CDR2 SYDVKM. The V and J ends lost 6 bases and 2 bases respectively, with 18 bases between them.

This chain connects TRBV3-1 (or the pseudogene TRBV3-2) to TRBJ2-2; D is unresolved. The germline gives CDR1 LGHDT, CDR2 YNNKEL (reference sequence). CDR3 length equals 17 residues. Trimming removed 1 base from V and 4 bases from J, with 16 bases in between. CDR3 in DNA: TGTGCCAGCAGCCAAGGCCCGGGTGGTCGTGGCACCGGGGAGCTGTTTTTT. Protein sequence: CASSQGPGGRGTGELFF.

A remark on this clone: The germline gene is not matched at one end of the junction; a read error may be the cause. The chain couples TRBV9 to TRBJ2-7, with TRBD2 matching over 8 bases. The CDR3 consists of 15 residues. CDR1 is SGDLS and CDR2 is YYNGEE in the germline V gene. This CDR3 reads CAGSVGDGGVYEQYF. DNA of the CDR3: TGTGCCGGCAGCGTAGGCGACGGGGGGGTCTACGAGCAGTACTTC. The full variable domain, with the rest looked up from reference TRBV9 and TRBJ2-7, is DSGVTQTPKHLITATGQRVTLRCSPRSGDLSVYWYQQSLDQGLQFLIQYYNGEERAKGNILERFSAQQFPDLHSELNLSSLELGDSALYFCAGSVGDGGVYEQYFGPGTRLTVT.

The chain uses TRBV12-3 or TRBV12-4 and TRBJ2-2, with no clear D. V was trimmed by 3 bases and J by 4 bases, leaving 6 bases between them. CDR3 size: 13 residues. The CDR3 nucleotides read TGTGCCAGCAGTTTTGGCAGCACCGGGGAGCTGTTTTTT. Its protein product is CASSFGSTGELFF.

The rearrangement uses TRBV7-9 and TRBJ1-6, with D maybe TRBD1 (5 bases). Germline CDR1 reads SEHNR; CDR2 reads FQNEAQ (reference sequence). V dropped 4 bases and J dropped 9 bases, with 16 bases sitting between them. This CDR3 has 15 amino acids. The CDR3 loop is CASSSGGGFGSPLHF. In DNA, the CDR3 is TGTGCCAGCAGCTCTGGGGGAGGGTTCGGTTCACCCCTCCACTTT.

The chain recombines TRBV10-3 with TRBJ1-6; a weak D match, TRBD1 (5 bases). CDR1 and CDR2 from the germline V gene are ENHRY and SYGVKD. V shed 6 bases and J shed 4 bases, with 16 bases lying between them. This CDR3 spans 16 amino acids. CDR3 in amino acids: CAISGGSLRYNSPLHF. The DNA for the CDR3 is TGTGCCATCAGCGGGGGAAGTTTACGATATAATTCACCCCTCCACTTT.

The rearrangement links TRBV7-2 to TRBJ1-6; weak D call: TRBD1 (6 bases). The CDR3 totals 16 residues. Germline V gene data show CDR1 as SGHTA and CDR2 as FQGNSA. With 2 bases removed from V and 6 bases from J, the gap between germline ends came to 14 bases. The CDR3 loop is CASSLHRVVGNSPLHF. The CDR3, as DNA: TGTGCCAGCAGCTTACACAGGGTAGTCGGTAATTCACCCCTCCACTTT. Combining the CDR3 with reference TRBV7-2 and TRBJ1-6 gives the whole variable domain GAGVSQSPSNKVTEKGKDVELRCDPISGHTALYWYRQSLGQGLEFLIYFQGNSAPDKSGLPSDRFSAERTGGSVSTLTIQRTQQEDSAVYLCASSLHRVVGNSPLHFGNGTRLTVT.

The chain is built from TRBV7-3 and TRBJ1-1; weak D call: TRBD1 (5 bases). The CDR3 sequence is 13 residues long. V shed 6 bases and J shed 0 bases, with 8 bases lying between them. Germline V CDR1 and CDR2: SGHTA, FQGTGA. The CDR3 reads CASSSGMNTEAFF. DNA for the CDR3: TGTGCCAGCAGTTCAGGGATGAACACTGAAGCTTTCTTT.

The chain is built from TRBV7-3 and TRBJ2-6, with 8 positions matching TRBD2. The CDR3 is 16 amino acids. Germline-derived CDR1 and CDR2 are SGHTA and FQGTGA. Trimming removed 5 bases from V and 2 bases from J; junction bases left unmatched: 5. The CDR3, as DNA: TGTGCCAGCAGCCCCCACGGGGGGGCTGGGGCCAACGTCCTGACTTTC. It encodes CASSPHGGAGANVLTF.

Only one count was recorded for this clone. The rearrangement uses TRBV19 and TRBJ2-1; no reliable D call. The germline V gene has CDR1 LNHDA and CDR2 SQIVND (reference sequence). The CDR3 covers 15 residues. Trimming cost V 4 bases and J 4 bases, with 14 bases left between them. CDR3 coding DNA: TGTGCCAGTAGTACCTTCCAGGTGGCGTACAATGAGCAGTTCTTC. Amino acids: CASSTFQVAYNEQFF. Variable domain in full (rest from reference TRBV19 and TRBJ2-1): DGGITQSPKYLFRKEGQNVTLSCEQNLNHDAMYWYRQDPGQGLRLIYYSQIVNDFQKGDIAEGYSVSREKKESFPLTVTSAQKNPTAFYLCASSTFQVAYNEQFFGPGTRLTVL.

The chain is built from TRBV19 and TRBJ1-1, with D perhaps TRBD1 (6 bases). This CDR3 spans 13 amino acids. Germline V gene sequence: CDR1 LNHDA, CDR2 SQIVND (reference sequence). With 6 bases removed from V and 5 bases from J, the gap between germline ends came to 13 bases. The CDR3 nucleotides read TGTGCCAGTAGGCGCCAGGACAGAACTGAAGCTTTCTTT. Translating gives CASRRQDRTEAFF.

V is TRBV19 and J is TRBJ2-2; D is perhaps TRBD1 (5 bases). Looked up from germline, CDR1 is LNHDA and CDR2 is SQIVND (reference sequence). The V gene lost 1 base and the J gene lost 3 bases, with 12 bases spanning the gap. CDR3 length: 16 residues. CDR3 in amino acids: CASSIGRVWYTGELFF. In nucleotides, the CDR3 is TGTGCCAGTAGTATAGGCAGGGTTTGGTACACCGGGGAGCTGTTTTTT.

This CDR3 reads CASSLESDWTARAKNIQYF. As DNA, the CDR3 is TGTGCCAGCAGCTTGGAATCGGACTGGACAGCGCGGGCCAAAAACATTCAGTACTTC. The chain is built from TRBV5-6 and TRBJ2-4; tentative D call: TRBD1 (6 bases). The CDR3 loop spans 19 amino acids. Germline CDR1 reads SGHDT; CDR2 reads YYEEEE. The V end was cut by 0 bases, the J end by 1 base, with 20 bases between. Based on the CDR3 plus reference TRBV5-6 and TRBJ2-4, the full variable domain is DAGVTQSPTHLIKTRGQQVTLRCSPKSGHDTVSWYQQALGQGPQFIFQYYEEEERQRGNFPDRFSGHQFPNYSSELNVNALLLGDSALYLCASSLESDWTARAKNIQYFGAGTRLSVL.

In its sample, this clone was seen once. The chain is built from TRBV28 and TRBJ2-2, with 9 bases aligning to TRBD1. Germline lookup yields CDR1 MDHEN and CDR2 SYDVKM. With V trimmed by 3 bases and J by 2 bases, 7 bases remained unmatched. CDR3 length equals 17 residues. This CDR3 reads CASSLGGQGTNTGELFF. CDR3 DNA sequence: TGTGCCAGCAGTTTGGGGGGACAGGGAACAAACACCGGGGAGCTGTTTTTT.

The chain uses TRBV7-8 and TRBJ1-4; TRBD1 agrees at 9 bases. This CDR3 has 14 amino acids. Per germline, CDR1 SGHVS and CDR2 FQNEAQ. V was clipped by 4 bases and J by 5 bases; unmatched bases: 2. In DNA form, the CDR3 reads TGTGCCAGCAGCTCGGGACAGGGAAATGAAAAACTGTTTTTT. Encoded protein: CASSSGQGNEKLFF. The full variable domain, rest sourced from reference TRBV7-8 and TRBJ1-4, is GAGVSQSPRYKVAKRGQDVALRCDPISGHVSLFWYQQALGQGPEFLTYFQNEAQLDKSGLPSDRFFAERPEGSVSTLKIQRTQQEDSAVYLCASSSGQGNEKLFFGSGTQLSVL.

This clone was observed a single time. The CDR3 region is CAWSVGAGVYEQYF. The CDR3, as DNA: TGTGCCTGGAGTGTAGGGGCGGGGGTCTACGAGCAGTACTTC. V is TRBV30 and J is TRBJ2-7, with 7 nucleotides matching TRBD2. The V and J ends lost 0 bases and 3 bases, in that order; junction bases with no gene match: 5. CDR3 size: 14 residues. CDR1 and CDR2 from the germline V gene are GTSNPN and SVGIG (reference sequence).

The gene calls are TRBV5-6 and TRBJ2-7; 10 nucleotides agree with TRBD2. After removal of 0 bases from V and 6 bases from J, the junction contained 3 bases not matched to a gene. Per germline, CDR1 SGHDT and CDR2 YYEEEE. The CDR3 has 14 amino acids. The CDR3 nucleotides are TGTGCCAGCAGCTTGGGGGGACTAGCGTCCGAGCAGTACTTC. Amino acid sequence: CASSLGGLASEQYF.

The genes are TRBV3-1 (or the pseudogene TRBV3-2) and TRBJ2-1; 8 positions match TRBD1. After removal of 0 bases from V and 5 bases from J, the junction contained 6 bases not matched to a gene. The CDR3 has 16 amino acids. Per germline, CDR1 LGHDT and CDR2 YNNKEL (reference sequence). This CDR3 is CASSQEVVTGDNEQFF. The CDR3 DNA reads as TGTGCCAGCAGCCAAGAGGTGGTGACAGGGGACAATGAGCAGTTCTTC.

DNA for the CDR3: TGTGCCACCAGTGATCCCCTAGCGGGGTACAATGAGCAGTTCTTC. Its translation: CATSDPLAGYNEQFF. This sequence joins TRBV24-1 and TRBJ2-1; 9 bases line up with TRBD2. Germline trimming cut 3 bases from V and 4 bases from J; bases unmatched to any gene: 3. CDR3 size: 15 residues. Germline CDR1 and CDR2: KGHDR and SFDVKD.

This chain uses TRBV9 with TRBJ1-4; TRBD1 agrees at 7 bases. The CDR3 totals 15 residues. Per the germline V gene, CDR1 is SGDLS and CDR2 is YYNGEE. With V trimmed by 4 bases and J by 0 bases, 3 bases remained unmatched. The CDR3 DNA is TGTGCCAGCAGCTTGCAGGGGGCAACTAATGAAAAACTGTTTTTT. It codes for CASSLQGATNEKLFF.

V is TRBV28 and J is TRBJ2-7; D call uncertain. Trimming pared 7 bases from V and 3 bases from J, leaving 16 bases between. This CDR3 is built from 14 residues. Germline CDR1 reads MDHEN; CDR2 reads SYDVKM. The CDR3 nucleotides read TGTGCCAGCAACGAGGCATCCCCCATCTACGAGCAGTACTTC. Its protein is CASNEASPIYEQYF. The whole variable domain, filled in from reference TRBV28 and TRBJ2-7, reads DVKVTQSSRYLVKRTGEKVFLECVQDMDHENMFWYRQDPGLGLRLIYFSYDVKMKEKGDIPEGYSVSREKKERFSLILESASTNQTSMYLCASNEASPIYEQYFGPGTRLTVT.

V and J are TRBV28 and TRBJ2-7; 8 nucleotides match TRBD2. Trimming took 2 bases from V and 5 from J; bases not matched to a gene: 5. In germline, CDR1 is MDHEN, CDR2 SYDVKM. The CDR3 contains 14 residues. The CDR3 nucleotides are TGTGCCAGCAGTTTAGGCGGGAGGACCCACGAGCAGTACTTC. Residues: CASSLGGRTHEQYF.

This clone was recorded once. The genes are TRBV6-6 and TRBJ2-1; 14 bases align to TRBD2. With 5 bases clipped from V and 0 bases from J, the junction kept 9 bases outside the gene matches. Germline V gene sequence: CDR1 MNHNY, CDR2 SVGAGI (reference sequence). The CDR3 is 19 amino acids. The CDR3 sequence is CASSRLGTSGGSSYNEQFF. DNA of the CDR3: TGTGCCAGCAGTCGACTTGGGACTAGCGGGGGTTCCTCCTACAATGAGCAGTTCTTC.